This is a list of T cell receptor beta chains from one sample in a study of CD8 T cells in ankylosing spondylitis. TCRdb called the 5' RACE reads again in MiXCR, with one record for every CDR3 protein. Of approximately 250,000 distinct CDR3 sequences in the sample, around 25% were seen once. Sequencing was carried out using blood, either unsorted or a sorted T cell fraction (not recorded which). These receptors were collected from a male donor with ankylosing spondylitis or in good health (not recorded which). The CDR3 runs from the conserved cysteine through the conserved F or W. The D gene is left open where the match is weak. Clone size is given for some rows only: seen once, a few or many times, or a class if the clone is expanded.

>many|TRBV12-3/TRBV12-4|.|TRBJ2-1
CASSLVDEQFF
TGTGCCAGCAGTTTAGTCGATGAGCAGTTCTTC
>few|TRBV10-3|.|TRBJ2-7
CAIQTNTYEQYF
TGTGCCATCCAGACAAATACCTACGAGCAGTACTTC
>many|TRBV6-5|.|TRBJ1-4
CASSYSTSPEKLFF
TGTGCCAGCAGTTACTCGACCAGTCCTGAAAAACTGTTTTTT
>few|TRBV29-1|TRBD1|TRBJ2-7
CSTKVGTGGTYEQYF
TGCAGCACTAAGGTGGGGACAGGGGGAACGTACGAGCAGTACTTC
>many|TRBV5-1|TRBD2|TRBJ2-1
CASSLGTSGGMNEQFF
TGCGCCAGCAGCTTGGGGACTAGCGGGGGGATGAATGAGCAGTTCTTC
>many|TRBV29-1|.|TRBJ1-2
CSVDGAGNYGYTF
TGCAGCGTTGATGGGGCTGGGAACTATGGCTACACCTTC
>few|TRBV6-5|.|TRBJ1-5
CASSLKAYGGNQPQHF
TGTGCCAGCAGTTTGAAGGCGTATGGAGGCAATCAGCCCCAGCATTTT
>.|TRBV29-1|TRBD1|TRBJ2-5
CSVAGTVGETQYF
TGCAGCGTTGCCGGGACAGTGGGGGAGACCCAGTACTTC
>many|TRBV5-1|.|TRBJ2-2
CASSLMLDTGELFF
TGCGCCAGCAGCTTGATGTTGGACACCGGGGAGCTGTTTTTT
>.|TRBV12-3/TRBV12-4|.|TRBJ2-3
CASRGTYTDTQYF
TGTGCCAGCAGGGGGACCTACACAGATACGCAGTATTTT
>many|TRBV9|.|TRBJ1-1
CASSVGQSNTEAFF
TGTGCCAGCAGCGTCGGACAGTCTAACACTGAAGCTTTCTTT
>few|TRBV25-1|TRBD1|TRBJ1-6
CASSESGQGAGSPLHF
TGTGCCAGCAGTGAATCGGGACAGGGGGCAGGATCACCCCTCCACTTT
>.|TRBV11-3|.|TRBJ2-3
CASSLEGQGSNTDTQYF
TGTGCCAGCAGCTTAGAAGGTCAGGGGAGCAACACAGATACGCAGTATTTT
>few|TRBV10-3|.|TRBJ2-3
CAISDTGTDTQYF
TGTGCCATCAGTGATACGGGCACAGATACGCAGTATTTT
>few|TRBV10-3|TRBD1|TRBJ2-1
CAISLKQGVANEQFF
TGTGCCATCAGCTTAAAACAGGGGGTTGCCAATGAGCAGTTCTTC
>.|TRBV5-1|TRBD1|TRBJ1-2
CASSLPTGDRVDGYTF
TGCGCCAGCAGCCTACCGACGGGCGACAGGGTAGATGGCTACACCTTC
>few|TRBV5-6|.|TRBJ2-1
CASSLTGPEQFF
TGTGCCAGCAGCTTGACGGGGCCTGAGCAGTTCTTC
>.|TRBV20-1|TRBD2|TRBJ2-3
CSARLPRTSGGSSTDTQYF
TGCAGTGCTAGACTTCCCCGGACTAGCGGGGGCTCTAGCACAGATACGCAGTATTTT
>many|TRBV20-1|.|TRBJ1-2
CSAPLGGGYTF
TGCAGTGCCCCGCTGGGGGGTGGCTACACCTTC
>few|TRBV12-3/TRBV12-4|TRBD1|TRBJ1-6
CASHGQGSSPLHF
TGTGCCAGCCACGGACAGGGTTCTTCACCCCTCCACTTT
>.|TRBV20-1|.|TRBJ1-1
CSAIYGGWNTEAFF
TGCAGTGCTATCTATGGGGGCTGGAACACTGAAGCTTTCTTT
>.|TRBV20-1|.|TRBJ2-5
CSAGSKTQYF
TGCAGTGCTGGAAGTAAGACCCAGTACTTC
>.|TRBV6-1|TRBD1|TRBJ2-2
CASGALTGGAPGELFF
TGTGCCAGCGGTGCATTGACAGGGGGCGCGCCCGGGGAGCTGTTTTTT
>many|TRBV20-1|.|TRBJ2-5
CSAPSMETQYF
TGCAGTGCTCCTAGCATGGAGACCCAGTACTTC
>few|TRBV29-1|.|TRBJ2-7
CSVVTAYEQYF
TGCAGCGTTGTGACAGCCTACGAGCAGTACTTC
>.|TRBV6-5|.|TRBJ2-7
CASSPDSDEQYF
TGTGCCAGCAGCCCCGACTCGGACGAGCAGTACTTC
>many|TRBV20-1|.|TRBJ1-5
CSARDMGPDGYNQPQHF
TGCAGTGCTAGAGATATGGGCCCGGACGGGTACAATCAGCCCCAGCATTTT
>many|TRBV20-1|.|TRBJ1-5
CSAKGHSSNQPQHF
TGCAGTGCAAAGGGGCACTCAAGCAATCAGCCCCAGCATTTT
>.|TRBV12-3/TRBV12-4|.|TRBJ1-3
CASRIASGNTIYF
TGTGCCAGCAGAATAGCGTCCGGAAACACCATATATTTT
>few|TRBV20-1|TRBD2|TRBJ2-7
CSARSNVAGVGVTYEQYF
TGCAGTGCTAGATCGAACGTAGCGGGGGTGGGGGTGACCTACGAGCAGTACTTC
>.|TRBV28|.|TRBJ1-2
CASSLDGVGGYTF
TGTGCCAGCAGTTTGGACGGCGTGGGTGGCTACACCTTC
>.|TRBV12-3/TRBV12-4|TRBD2|TRBJ2-7
CASRLRTSGGVYEQYF
TGTGCCAGCAGACTTCGGACTAGCGGGGGAGTCTACGAGCAGTACTTC
>.|TRBV29-1|.|TRBJ1-2
CSATGAEYGYTF
TGCAGCGCCACCGGCGCTGAGTATGGCTACACCTTC
>many|TRBV7-9|.|TRBJ2-1
CASSSAGGEFF
TGTGCCAGCAGCTCGGCGGGTGGCGAGTTCTTC
>.|TRBV21-1|.|TRBJ2-7
CASNSGVRTGGPRQVYEQYF
TGTGCCAGCAACTCAGGGGTCAGAACAGGGGGTCCTCGGCAAGTCTACGAGCAGTACTTC
>once|TRBV3-1|.|TRBJ2-7
CASSYGTANSYEQYF
TGTGCCAGCAGCTATGGGACTGCCAACTCCTACGAGCAGTACTTC
>.|TRBV5-6|TRBD1|TRBJ2-7
CASSQLQGVGHEQYF
TGTGCCAGCAGCCAACTACAGGGGGTAGGTCACGAGCAGTACTTC
>many|TRBV20-1|TRBD1|TRBJ2-3
CSARQGAGDTQYF
TGCAGTGCTAGACAGGGGGCGGGAGATACGCAGTATTTT
>few|TRBV20-1|TRBD1|TRBJ2-7
CSARVRTGGAEQYF
TGCAGTGCTAGAGTCAGGACAGGGGGCGCCGAGCAGTACTTC
>.|TRBV5-1|.|TRBJ2-7
CASSLGDSLFREQYF
TGCGCCAGCAGCTTGGGAGACTCCCTTTTTCGCGAGCAGTACTTC
>once|TRBV7-9|TRBD2|TRBJ2-3
CASRAGTSPTDTQYF
TGTGCCAGCAGGGCCGGGACTAGCCCCACAGATACGCAGTATTTT
>many|TRBV14|.|TRBJ1-1
CASGLGPYTEAFF
TGTGCCAGCGGGTTAGGGCCTTACACTGAAGCTTTCTTT
>many|TRBV5-1|.|TRBJ2-3
CASSLAPDTQYF
TGCGCCAGCAGCTTGGCGCCAGATACGCAGTATTTT
>.|TRBV7-6|.|TRBJ2-6
CASEGLPGANVLNF
TGTGCCAGCGAGGGCCTCCCTGGGGCCAACGTCCTGAATTTC
>many|TRBV24-1|.|TRBJ2-7
CATSDGLYEQYF
TGTGCCACCAGTGATGGCCTGTACGAGCAGTACTTC
>.|TRBV15|TRBD2|TRBJ2-3
CATSRLASTDTQYF
TGTGCCACCAGCCGACTAGCAAGCACAGATACGCAGTATTTT
>few|TRBV5-4|.|TRBJ2-2
CASSPRTDQTGELFF
TGTGCCAGCAGCCCCCGGACTGATCAGACCGGGGAGCTGTTTTTT
>many|TRBV4-1|.|TRBJ2-7
CASSQAHTGTYEQYF
TGCGCCAGCAGCCAGGCCCACACGGGGACCTACGAGCAGTACTTC
>.|TRBV27|.|TRBJ1-6
CASGARTVNSPLHF
TGTGCCAGCGGGGCTCGGACAGTTAATTCACCCCTCCACTTT